A single T cell receptor (beta chain) is shown here with its context. Its matching antigen is unknown. The sample belongs to a study of T cell responses to AZD1222 COVID-19 vaccine. Study-level findings and limits: A reported finding is that nearly half of spike-specific TCRs target unmutated variant regions. Among AZD1222 vaccinees, only 5 to 7 were seropositive at baseline. Vaccine-related CD4 TCRs covered spike, predominating at 160-218 and 743-854. Rises in breadth and depth of Spike-specific TCRs came after two AZD1222 doses.

The CDR3 sequence is 15 residues long. V lost 4 bases and J lost 7; bases outside the gene matches: 9. Looked up from germline, CDR1 is LNHNV and CDR2 is YYDKDF (reference sequence). The protocol was immunoSEQ multiplex PCR, while the TCRdb copy is restricted to in-frame clones and leaves out a portion. Of 100,000 to 150,000 clones detected, roughly 88% appear once; the ten largest clones hold around a quarter. This rearrangement joins TRBV15 to TRBJ2-1; 8 positions agree with TRBD2. Sequenced material: peripheral blood, taken 28 days after the second AZD1222 dose. The sequence came from an adult who received the AZD1222 COVID-19 vaccine. CDR3 in DNA: TGTGCCACCAGCAATCGAGCGGGGGCGAGGAATGAGCAGTTCTTC. Amino acid sequence: CATSNRAGARNEQFF.